This TCR beta chain stems from a study of T cell changes during pregnancy in multiple sclerosis. Germline CDR1 MNHEY, CDR2 SVGAGI. CDR3 size: 16 residues. The V and J ends lost 4 bases and 2 bases, in that order; junction bases with no gene match: 8. This table comes from immunoSEQ multiplex PCR, and its TCRdb copy is limited to in-frame clones, with some not included. This repertoire shows 69,000 or so clones, roughly 92% found once; its top ten account for less than 2.5%. This clonotype was obtained from a female donor with multiple sclerosis, enrolled in a pregnancy study. The sequences come from peripheral blood, collected before pregnancy. This rearrangement joins TRBV6-5 to TRBJ2-5, with 9 bases fitting TRBD2. The CDR3 here is CASSLIAGEGQETQYF. The DNA for the CDR3 is TGTGCCAGCAGTTTGATAGCGGGAGAGGGGCAAGAGACCCAGTACTTC.